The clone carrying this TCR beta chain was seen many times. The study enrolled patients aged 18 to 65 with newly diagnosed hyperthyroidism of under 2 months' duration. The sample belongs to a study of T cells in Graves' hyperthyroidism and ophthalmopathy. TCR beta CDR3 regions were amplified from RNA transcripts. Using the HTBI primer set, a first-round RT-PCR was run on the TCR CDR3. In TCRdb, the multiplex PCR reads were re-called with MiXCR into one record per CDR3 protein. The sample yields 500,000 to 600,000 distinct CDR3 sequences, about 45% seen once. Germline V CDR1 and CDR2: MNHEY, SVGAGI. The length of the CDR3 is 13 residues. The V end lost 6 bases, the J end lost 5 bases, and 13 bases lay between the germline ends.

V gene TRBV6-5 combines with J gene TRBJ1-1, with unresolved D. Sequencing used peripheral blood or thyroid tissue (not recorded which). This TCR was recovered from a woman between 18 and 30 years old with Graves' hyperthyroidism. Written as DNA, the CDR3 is TGTGCCAGCAGGGAGACGGAGCAGACTGAAGCTTTCTTT. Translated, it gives CASRETEQTEAFF.